These 26 T cell receptor beta chains were sequenced from one sample in a study of neurological immune-mediated disorders. MiXCR was run by TCRdb on the 5' RACE reads, yielding one entry per CDR3 protein. Of fewer than 85,000 distinct CDR3 sequences in the sample, roughly 17% were seen once. The sample comprised PBMCs. Receptor source: a woman between 40 and 50 years old in good health.

Ten or more counts support this clonotype. The genes are TRBV6-5 and TRBJ1-2; 7 bases match TRBD1. The CDR3 length is 13 residues. Germline V gene sequence: CDR1 MNHEY, CDR2 SVGAGI. V gave up 6 bases and J gave up 4 bases; unmatched junction bases: 5. CDR3 nucleotides: TGTGCCAGCAGCCCCGGGACAGTCTATGGCTACACCTTC. It yields the protein CASSPGTVYGYTF.

This clonotype has a single count. A much larger clone lies a single base off, so this may be a read error. This chain uses TRBV12-3 or TRBV12-4 with TRBJ1-2; 8 nucleotides align to TRBD1. V was clipped by 3 bases and J by 9 bases; unmatched bases: 3. The CDR3 loop spans 12 amino acids. CDR3 in amino acids: CASSFGTGCYTF. The CDR3 region has the DNA TGTGCCAGCAGTTTCGGGACAGGTTGCTACACCTTC.

This clonotype was recorded many times. The rearrangement links TRBV6-6 to TRBJ2-3; D perhaps matches TRBD1 (6 bases). This CDR3 is built from 16 residues. The V gene lost 6 bases and the J gene lost 2 bases, with 18 bases spanning the gap. The germline V gene has CDR1 MNHNY and CDR2 SVGAGI (reference sequence). As DNA, the CDR3 is TGTGCCAGCAGCCTGTACCCAACAGGGTCCACAGATACGCAGTATTTT. It encodes CASSLYPTGSTDTQYF.

The table lists this clonotype with many counts. The rearrangement uses TRBV10-3 and TRBJ2-5, with 14 bases identical to TRBD2. The CDR3 contains 18 residues. V was clipped by 2 bases and J by 5 bases; unmatched bases: 10. CDR1 and CDR2 from the germline V gene are ENHRY and SYGVKD. CDR3 sequence (DNA): TGTGCCATCAGTGAGCCACGACTGGGGACTAGCGGGGGCGAGACCCAGTACTTC. It is translated as CAISEPRLGTSGGETQYF.

Here the CDR3 DNA reads TGTGCCAGCAGTCCCCCTGGGGGGGTTGGAGAGACCCAGTACTTC. It codes for CASSPPGGVGETQYF. This chain links TRBV12-3 or TRBV12-4 with TRBJ2-5; TRBD2 aligns across 7 bases. Losses at the gene ends were 5 bases for V and 4 bases for J; bases not matched to a gene: 10. CDR3 length: 15 amino acids.

The table lists this clonotype with many counts. The chain links TRBV15 to TRBJ2-3, with D possibly matching TRBD2 (7 bases). Between the trimmed V and J ends, which lost 5 bases and 3 bases, there was a span of 18 bases. The CDR3 is 16 residues long. Germline V gene sequence: CDR1 LNHNV, CDR2 YYDKDF (reference sequence). CDR3 residues: CATSREGGDRTDTQYF. The CDR3 DNA reads as TGTGCCACCAGCCGCGAAGGGGGGGATCGTACAGATACGCAGTATTTT.

This clonotype has at least ten counts. The rearrangement uses TRBV5-1 and TRBJ1-1; maybe TRBD1 (6 bases). V was shortened by 5 bases and J by 5 bases, with 19 bases between the two germline ends. From germline, CDR1 is SGHRS and CDR2 YFSETQ. There are 15 residues in the CDR3. The DNA for the CDR3 is TGCGCCAGCAGATTGCATGTGACAGGAGAAACTGAAGCTTTCTTT. This gives the protein CASRLHVTGETEAFF.

This clonotype was picked up many times. The chain joins TRBV12-3 or TRBV12-4 to TRBJ1-3; unclear D gene. The CDR3 loop spans 12 amino acids. V was cut by 1 base and J by 4 bases, with 2 bases left in between. The CDR3 protein is CASSLGGNTIYF. For the CDR3, the DNA is TGTGCCAGCAGTTTAGGGGGAAACACCATATATTTT.

The table lists this clonotype with many counts. The rearrangement links TRBV5-4 to TRBJ2-1, with 10 bases lining up with TRBD2. Trimming cost V 0 bases and J 5 bases; bases outside gene matches: 2. Per germline, CDR1 SGHNT and CDR2 YYREEE (reference sequence). This CDR3 is 15 amino acids long. In DNA, the CDR3 is TGTGCCAGCAGCTTGGAACTAGCGGGAAACAATGAGCAGTTCTTC. This codes for CASSLELAGNNEQFF.

This chain uses TRBV19 with TRBJ1-5; D unclear. V lost 2 bases to trimming and J lost 4 bases, with 9 bases between them. The CDR3 spans 14 residues. The germline V gene encodes CDR1 LNHDA and CDR2 SQIVND (reference sequence). The CDR3 reads CASSIKPMNQPQHF. The CDR3 DNA reads as TGTGCCAGTAGTATAAAACCTATGAATCAGCCCCAGCATTTT.

This clonotype was seen at least ten times. The chain has TRBV5-6 and TRBJ2-1; 8 bases line up with TRBD2. Losses at the gene ends were 4 bases for V and 0 bases for J; bases not matched to a gene: 12. The V gene's germline CDR1 is SGHDT and CDR2 YYEEEE. The CDR3 is 18 amino acids. The CDR3 loop is CASSVPGRGGDSYNEQFF. CDR3 nucleotide sequence: TGTGCCAGCAGCGTCCCAGGCCGGGGGGGGGACTCCTACAATGAGCAGTTCTTC.

Many counts were recorded for this clonotype. V and J are TRBV20-1 and TRBJ1-2; D is possibly TRBD1 (6 bases). V was cut by 2 bases and J by 2 bases, with 9 bases left in between. CDR1 and CDR2 (germline): DFQATT, SNEGSKA (reference sequence). The CDR3 consists of 13 residues. The CDR3 loop reads CSARLTGNYGYTF. DNA of the CDR3: TGCAGTGCTAGACTGACAGGCAACTATGGCTACACCTTC.

The chain carries TRBV6-1 and TRBJ2-2; TRBD2 agrees at 7 bases. The CDR3 extends over 13 amino acids. J was trimmed by 4 bases and V by 8 bases; bases with no gene match: 4. Germline CDR1 reads MNHNS; CDR2 reads SASEGT. CDR3: CASGGGVTGELFF. DNA of the CDR3: TGTGCCAGCGGCGGGGGTGTCACCGGGGAGCTGTTTTTT.

This clonotype has a handful of counts. V gene TRBV10-3 combines with J gene TRBJ1-2; D is ambiguous. The CDR3 has 13 residues. Per the germline V gene, CDR1 is ENHRY and CDR2 is SYGVKD. V lost 3 bases to trimming and J lost 3 bases, with 8 bases between them. The CDR3 spells CAISEETYYGYTF. The CDR3, as DNA: TGTGCCATCAGTGAAGAGACATACTATGGCTACACCTTC.

This clonotype was seen many times. The V gene is TRBV7-2, the J gene TRBJ1-4; TRBD1 matches at 9 bases. V gave up 4 bases and J gave up 8 bases; unmatched junction bases: 8. This CDR3 spans 15 amino acids. Germline assignment: CDR1 SGHTA and CDR2 FQGNSA. CDR3 sequence reads: CASSSGTGTGEKLFF. The CDR3 nucleotides are TGTGCCAGCAGCTCCGGGACAGGGACCGGGGAAAAACTGTTTTTT.

This clonotype was counted ten times or more. The chain couples TRBV10-3 to TRBJ2-7; tentative D call: TRBD2 (6 bases). V was shortened by 6 bases and J by 1 base, with 22 bases between the two germline ends. The CDR3 is made up of 17 amino acids. The germline gives CDR1 ENHRY, CDR2 SYGVKD. This CDR3 is CAISAGAAGPGSYEQYF. The DNA of the CDR3 is TGTGCCATCAGCGCTGGGGCCGCGGGACCTGGGTCCTACGAGCAGTACTTC.

In its sample, this clonotype was seen many times. This sequence joins TRBV6-5 and TRBJ1-1; D is undetermined. CDR1 and CDR2 from the germline V gene are MNHEY and SVGAGI. V lost 0 bases and J lost 5, with 22 bases in between. The CDR3 extends over 18 amino acids. The CDR3 DNA follows: TGTGCCAGCAGTTACTCGAGATTTGCTAACGGGCGAGGGACTGAAGCTTTCTTT. Translating it yields CASSYSRFANGRGTEAFF.

To note about this clonotype: A read error may account for a junction end that differs from germline. CDR3 amino acids: CSSRDLGGYNEQFF. For the CDR3, the DNA is TGCAGTTCTAGAGATCTCGGCGGCTACAATGAGCAGTTCTTC. The rearrangement links TRBV20-1 to TRBJ2-1, with D unresolved. There are 14 residues in the CDR3. Germline loops: CDR1 DFQATT, CDR2 SNEGSKA (reference sequence).

This clonotype occurred many times. V gene TRBV12-3 or TRBV12-4 combines with J gene TRBJ1-2; a weak D match, TRBD1 (5 bases). The CDR3 runs to 18 residues. Trimming removed 6 bases from V and 1 base from J, with 24 bases in between. The CDR3 coding sequence is TGTGCCAGCAGCAGCAAGCCTCGGGACGGAACATTTAACTATGGCTACACCTTC. This encodes CASSSKPRDGTFNYGYTF.

This clonotype came up many times. CDR3 bases: TGTGCCAGCAGTACAGGGAGTTCAGAGACCCAGTACTTC. Translated: CASSTGSSETQYF. The chain combines TRBV12-3 or TRBV12-4 with TRBJ2-5; D is possibly TRBD1 (6 bases). The length of the CDR3 is 13 residues. Trimming shortened V by 5 bases and J by 4 bases, and 11 bases separated the two germline ends.

This clonotype was detected ten times or more. V gene TRBV28 combines with J gene TRBJ2-1; a weak D match, TRBD2 (5 bases). This CDR3 is built from 18 residues. From germline, CDR1 is MDHEN and CDR2 SYDVKM. The V and J ends lost 5 bases and 0 bases respectively, with 20 bases between them. The CDR3 DNA reads as TGTGCCAGCAGTCCATTTTATTCTTCTACTAGCTCCTACAATGAGCAGTTCTTC. It specifies CASSPFYSSTSSYNEQFF.

This clonotype was counted ten times or more. J is TRBJ1-5 and V is TRBV29-1, with 11 bases matching TRBD1. J lost 7 bases, V lost 6 bases, and 17 bases had no gene match. Per the germline V gene, CDR1 is SQVTM and CDR2 is ANQGSEA. This CDR3 spans 17 amino acids. The DNA of the CDR3 is TGCAGCGTAGATAGGACAGGGGGCCCCACGATGTACCAGCCCCAGCATTTT. Protein: CSVDRTGGPTMYQPQHF.

This clonotype was seen a few times. V is TRBV12-5 and J is TRBJ2-5; D is undetermined. The CDR3 contains 16 residues. The ends were cut back, 0 bases at V and 7 bases at J, with 18 bases in the middle. CDR1 is LGHNT and CDR2 is FRNRAP in the germline V gene. The CDR3 DNA reads as TGTGCTAGTGGTTTGGTATCTATGGGGTTCTCGGGGACCCAGTACTTC. This codes for CASGLVSMGFSGTQYF.

This clonotype showed up just a few times. This chain uses TRBV19 with TRBJ1-1; 9 bases agree with TRBD1. The CDR3 has 13 amino acids. J was trimmed by 6 bases and V by 6 bases; bases with no gene match: 5. Germline V gene data show CDR1 as LNHDA and CDR2 as SQIVND (reference sequence). The DNA for the CDR3 is TGTGCCAGTAGGCCTACAGGGGGCCCTGAAGCTTTCTTT. Translated: CASRPTGGPEAFF.

This clonotype was detected ten times or more. The genes are TRBV20-1 and TRBJ1-6; D gene ambiguous. V dropped 5 bases and J dropped 7 bases, with 12 bases sitting between them. This CDR3 comprises 13 residues. Per the germline V gene, CDR1 is DFQATT and CDR2 is SNEGSKA (reference sequence). CDR3 DNA: TGCAGTGCTTCTGGTCTAACAAATTCACCCCTCCACTTT. It translates to CSASGLTNSPLHF.

This clonotype was found many times. This chain uses TRBV20-1 with TRBJ1-1, with 8 bases lining up with TRBD1. Unmatched junction bases numbered 14, after V lost 5 bases and J lost 3 bases. The V gene's germline CDR1 is DFQATT and CDR2 SNEGSKA (reference sequence). The CDR3 contains 16 residues. CDR3 in DNA: TGCAGTGCTGGGGACAGGCTCCGGGGGGGTTACACTGAAGCTTTCTTT. It translates to CSAGDRLRGGYTEAFF.